This TCR beta chain was identified in a study of beta chain features in type 1 diabetes. V lost 6 bases, J lost 7 bases, and 8 bases stayed unmatched. The length of the CDR3 is 15 residues. Germline CDR1 is ENHRY and CDR2 is SYGVKD. As regards this clone: Its antigen is currently unknown.

Every bit of the isolated RNA underwent reverse transcription, so sequencing read expressed TCRB transcripts. Assay: immunoSEQ multiplex PCR; the TCRdb copy retains only in-frame clones and omits some. The sample has hundreds of thousands of clones; 25% to 35% are singletons. Study results and limitations: Among type 1 diabetes patients, VDJ junctions had fewer insertions and more deletions.

The source material was naive CD4+ T cells from blood. The receptor comes from a young man in good health. The rearrangement links TRBV10-3 to TRBJ2-1; 11 bases are shared with TRBD2. The CDR3 sequence is CAIRPGLAEVNEQFF. In DNA, the CDR3 is TGTGCCATCAGGCCGGGACTAGCGGAGGTTAATGAGCAGTTCTTC.